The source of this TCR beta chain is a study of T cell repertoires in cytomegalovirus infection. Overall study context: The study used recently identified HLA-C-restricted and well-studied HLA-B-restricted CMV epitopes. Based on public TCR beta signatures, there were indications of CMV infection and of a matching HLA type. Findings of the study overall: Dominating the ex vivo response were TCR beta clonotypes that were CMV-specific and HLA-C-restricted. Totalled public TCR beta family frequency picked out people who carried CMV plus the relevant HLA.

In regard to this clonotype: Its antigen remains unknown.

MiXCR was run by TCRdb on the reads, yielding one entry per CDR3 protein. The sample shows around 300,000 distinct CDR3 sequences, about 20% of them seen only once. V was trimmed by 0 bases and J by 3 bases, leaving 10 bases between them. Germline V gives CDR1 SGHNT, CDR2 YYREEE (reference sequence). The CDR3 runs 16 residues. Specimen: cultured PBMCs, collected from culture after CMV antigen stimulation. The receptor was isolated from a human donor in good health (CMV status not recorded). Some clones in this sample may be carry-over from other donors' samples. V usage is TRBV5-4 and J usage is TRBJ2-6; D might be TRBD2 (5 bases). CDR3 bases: TGTGCCAGCAGCTTGGATTCGGGGTTTGGGGCCAACGTCCTGACTTTC. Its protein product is CASSLDSGFGANVLTF. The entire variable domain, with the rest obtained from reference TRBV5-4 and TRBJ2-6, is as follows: ETGVTQSPTHLIKTRGQQVTLRCSSQSGHNTVSWYQQALGQGPQFIFQYYREEENGRGNFPPRFSGLQFPNYSSELNVNALELDDSALYLCASSLDSGFGANVLTFGAGSRLTVL.